A single sample gave rise to the 32 T cell receptor beta chains below, sequenced in a study of T cell repertoires in cytomegalovirus infection (dated by TCRdb to between 2017 and 2020). Data came from an Illumina HiSeq 1500. The public reads were quality trimmed at Q25 with fastp and then assembled into clones with MiXCR by TCRdb, keeping productive beta chains. Under each unique CDR3 protein, matching rows form one entry showing the most common genes and DNA. Present in this sample are about 530,000 distinct CDR3 sequences, 26% of which were seen just once. The ten largest clones add up to approximately 13% of the sample. The source material was PBMCs. Every receptor here comes from a human donor in good health (CMV status not recorded). Some clones in this sample may be carry-over from other donors' samples.

The chain has TRBV19 and TRBJ2-2; 12 nucleotides align to TRBD2. In germline, CDR1 is LNHDA, CDR2 SQIVND (reference sequence). CDR3 size: 16 residues. Losses at the gene ends were 5 bases for V and 5 bases for J; bases not matched to a gene: 6. The CDR3 region is CASSRTGTSGTGELFF. CDR3 coding DNA: TGTGCCAGTAGTCGCACCGGGACTAGCGGGACCGGGGAGCTGTTTTTT. The entire variable domain, with the rest obtained from reference TRBV19 and TRBJ2-2, is as follows: DGGITQSPKYLFRKEGQNVTLSCEQNLNHDAMYWYRQDPGQGLRLIYYSQIVNDFQKGDIAEGYSVSREKKESFPLTVTSAQKNPTAFYLCASSRTGTSGTGELFFGEGSRLTVL.

The CDR3 loop is CASSLARDFATNEKLFF. The CDR3 DNA reads TGTGCCAGCAGCTTAGCCCGGGATTTTGCAACTAATGAAAAACTGTTTTTT. This chain links TRBV11-2 with TRBJ1-4; D call uncertain. CDR1 SGHAT and CDR2 FQNNGV come from the germline V gene. The CDR3 covers 17 residues. Between the trimmed V and J ends, which lost 1 base and 0 bases, there was a span of 12 bases.

This clonotype was seen only a few times. V is TRBV6-1 and J is TRBJ2-7; 8 positions agree with TRBD2. Germline CDR1 is MNHNS and CDR2 is SASEGT. This CDR3 has 14 residues. V shed 9 bases, J shed 5 bases, and the junction held 12 bases outside the gene matches. The CDR3, as DNA: TGTGCCAGTAAGAGTACTAGCGGCGGGGACGAGCAGTACGTC. It codes for CASKSTSGGDEQYV.

This clonotype was seen repeatedly, ten times or more. The V call is TRBV7-9, the J call TRBJ1-2; maybe TRBD1 (6 bases). The CDR3 loop spans 16 amino acids. Trimming removed 4 bases from V and 4 bases from J, with 19 bases in between. Germline loops: CDR1 SEHNR, CDR2 FQNEAQ (reference sequence). This chain's CDR3 is CASSSAGTLLGYGYTF. Written as DNA, the CDR3 is TGTGCCAGCAGCTCCGCCGGGACATTACTCGGCTATGGCTACACCTTC.

This clonotype was observed a handful of times. CDR3 nucleotide sequence: TGTGCCAGTAGTATGACGTCTCCCTCCACAGATACGCAGTATTTT. Amino acids: CASSMTSPSTDTQYF. This chain connects TRBV19 to TRBJ2-3; D uncertain. V dropped 3 bases and J dropped 2 bases, with 12 bases sitting between them. This CDR3 spans 15 amino acids. Germline V gene sequence: CDR1 LNHDA, CDR2 SQIVND (reference sequence).

CDR3 loop: CASSLYGSGELQPQHF. In DNA, the CDR3 is TGTGCCAGCAGCTTATACGGGTCTGGGGAGCTCCAGCCCCAGCATTTT. The chain recombines TRBV7-2 with TRBJ1-5; D gene unclear. V was shortened by 2 bases and J by 7 bases, with 18 bases between the two germline ends. Germline assignment: CDR1 SGHTA and CDR2 FQGNSA. CDR3 length: 16 residues.

The V and J genes are TRBV29-1 and TRBJ1-1; no clear D gene. This CDR3 contains 13 residues. Germline V lookup: CDR1 SQVTM, CDR2 ANQGSEA. The V end was cut by 2 bases, the J end by 0 bases, with 7 bases between. As DNA, the CDR3 is TGCAGCGTTGAAAGGGCAGTGAACACTGAAGCTTTCTTT. Its protein product is CSVERAVNTEAFF. Drawing the rest from reference TRBV29-1 and TRBJ1-1, the complete variable domain is SAVISQKPSRDICQRGTSLTIQCQVDSQVTMMFWYRQQPGQSLTLIATANQGSEATYESGFVIDKFPISRPNLTFSTLTVSNMSPEDSSIYLCSVERAVNTEAFFGQGTRLTVV.

A note on this clonotype: A far larger clone is just one base off, so this is likely a read error. The chain combines TRBV7-6 with TRBJ1-5; maybe TRBD1 (5 bases). V dropped 2 bases and J dropped 7 bases, with 9 bases sitting between them. CDR1 is SGHVS, CDR2 FNYEAQ, per germline. The CDR3 runs 13 residues. DNA for the CDR3: TGTGCCAGCAGCTTAAGGGGTCGCCAGCCCCAGCATTTT. Translation: CASSLRGRQPQHF. Complete variable domain (other parts from reference TRBV7-6 and TRBJ1-5): GAGVSQSPRYKVTKRGQDVALRCDPISGHVSLYWYRQALGQGPEFLTYFNYEAQQDKSGLPNDRFSAERPEGSISTLTIQRTEQRDSAMYRCASSLRGRQPQHFGDGTRLSIL.

In its sample, this clonotype was seen many times. The chain has TRBV7-2 and TRBJ2-1, with TRBD2 matching over 7 bases. This CDR3 region has 17 residues. The germline V gene encodes CDR1 SGHTA and CDR2 FQGNSA. The trim removed 1 base at V and 9 bases at J, leaving 15 bases unmatched. The CDR3 sequence: CASSLVRTRGPGGEQFF. The CDR3 DNA reads TGTGCCAGCAGCTTAGTCCGGACTAGGGGTCCGGGGGGTGAGCAGTTCTTC.

This clonotype was observed a handful of times. The CDR3 region is CASSREQGAGNTIYF. The CDR3 DNA follows: TGTGCCAGCAGCCGCGAACAGGGGGCTGGAAACACCATATATTTT. J is TRBJ1-3 and V is TRBV2, with 8 bases identical to TRBD1. Germline loops: CDR1 SNHLY, CDR2 FYNNEI. J was trimmed by 2 bases and V by 6 bases; bases with no gene match: 6. The CDR3 loop spans 15 amino acids.

V gene TRBV27 combines with J gene TRBJ2-5; no firm D call. The CDR3 totals 12 residues. Germline V gene sequence: CDR1 MNHEY, CDR2 SMNVEV (reference sequence). V gave up 6 bases and J gave up 5 bases, with 10 bases separating them. CDR3: CASSSSTETQYF. The DNA for the CDR3 is TGTGCCAGCAGCTCCTCTACGGAGACCCAGTACTTC.

A single count supports this clonotype. The chain uses TRBV29-1 and TRBJ1-4; D not resolved. Germline V gene lookup returns CDR1 SQVTM and CDR2 ANQGSEA. V was cut by 4 bases and J by 3 bases, with 9 bases left in between. This CDR3 contains 13 residues. The CDR3 spells CSVVTGSNEKLFF. The CDR3 DNA reads TGCAGCGTTGTGACTGGGTCTAATGAAAAACTGTTTTTT.

J is TRBJ2-7 and V is TRBV27, with 14 positions matching TRBD2. The J segment lost 4 bases and the V segment lost 4 bases, leaving 12 bases of the junction unmatched. The CDR3 sequence is 18 residues long. Germline V lookup: CDR1 MNHEY, CDR2 SMNVEV (reference sequence). The CDR3 is CASSCNTRTSGRMYEQYV. The DNA of the CDR3 is TGTGCCAGCAGTTGTAACACGCGGACTAGCGGGAGGATGTACGAGCAGTACGTC.

This clonotype has at least ten counts. This chain links TRBV7-8 with TRBJ1-2; D unclear. Per the germline V gene, CDR1 is SGHVS and CDR2 is FQNEAQ. This CDR3 has 16 amino acids. Trimming took 2 bases from V and 0 from J, leaving 13 bases between them. The CDR3 loop is CASSLSGRNSNYGYTF. The CDR3 DNA is TGTGCCAGCAGCTTATCCGGACGGAATTCTAACTATGGCTACACCTTC.

This clonotype has at least ten counts. This chain joins TRBV7-3 and TRBJ2-2; D possibly corresponds to TRBD1 (5 bases). Trimming left V 3 bases short and J 1 base short, with 6 bases between. The CDR3 has 14 residues. In germline, CDR1 is SGHTA, CDR2 FQGTGA. CDR3 nucleotide sequence: TGTGCCAGCAGCTTCGACAGGAACACCGGGGAGCTGTTTTTT. Protein: CASSFDRNTGELFF.

The chain joins TRBV18 to TRBJ2-1; D possibly corresponds to TRBD2 (6 bases). V gave up 3 bases and J gave up 2 bases, with 14 bases separating them. CDR3 size: 16 residues. Germline CDR1 is KGHSH and CDR2 is LQKENI. The CDR3 nucleotides read TGTGCCAGCTCACCGACCCGGGGGACGCCCTACAATGAGCAGTTCTTC. This translates into CASSPTRGTPYNEQFF.

This clonotype was detected ten times or more. This sequence joins TRBV7-8 and TRBJ1-2, with D possibly TRBD1 on 5 matching bases. The CDR3 extends over 17 amino acids. The germline V gene has CDR1 SGHVS and CDR2 FQNEAQ. Trimming took 2 bases from V and 2 from J, leaving 18 bases between them. CDR3 DNA sequence: TGTGCCAGCAGCTTATCCCCACCGCGACAGCAAAACTATGGCTACACCTTC. It yields the protein CASSLSPPRQQNYGYTF. Full variable domain (remainder filled in from reference TRBV7-8 and TRBJ1-2): GAGVSQSPRYKVAKRGQDVALRCDPISGHVSLFWYQQALGQGPEFLTYFQNEAQLDKSGLPSDRFFAERPEGSVSTLKIQRTQQEDSAVYLCASSLSPPRQQNYGYTFGSGTRLTVV.

The J gene is TRBJ2-3, the V gene TRBV30; D perhaps matches TRBD1 (6 bases). CDR3 length: 15 amino acids. Trimming cost V 0 bases and J 0 bases, with 10 bases left between them. Germline V lookup: CDR1 GTSNPN, CDR2 SVGIG (reference sequence). The CDR3, as DNA: TGTGCCTGGAGTGTTTCAGGGGCTAGCACAGATACGCAGTATTTT. Translated: CAWSVSGASTDTQYF.

This clonotype was counted only a few times. The chain links TRBV4-2 to TRBJ2-7; 7 nucleotides match TRBD1. The V segment lost 3 bases and the J segment 2 bases; nucleotides outside the gene matches: 7. Germline CDR1 is LGHNA and CDR2 is YNFKEQ. CDR3 length: 15 amino acids. In DNA, the CDR3 is TGTGCCAGCAGCCAGGGACATACAGGGGCCTACGAGCAGTACTTC. This sequence encodes CASSQGHTGAYEQYF.

The chain uses TRBV6-5 and TRBJ2-7; D is unclear. This CDR3 comprises 12 residues. Germline V gives CDR1 MNHEY, CDR2 SVGAGI. The V end lost 6 bases, the J end lost 4 bases, and 10 bases lay between the germline ends. The CDR3 here is CASSQTRYEQYF. Here the CDR3 DNA reads TGTGCCAGCAGCCAGACAAGATACGAGCAGTACTTC.

This clonotype came up a few times. The chain recombines TRBV29-1 with TRBJ1-2, with TRBD1 identical over 10 bases. The length of the CDR3 is 13 residues. V shed 7 bases and J 4 bases; nucleotides not matched to a gene: 6. Germline assignment: CDR1 SQVTM and CDR2 ANQGSEA. The CDR3 protein is CSAGTGVVYGYTF. As DNA, the CDR3 is TGCAGCGCTGGGACAGGGGTCGTCTATGGCTACACCTTC.

The chain links TRBV6-1 to TRBJ2-1, with 9 positions matching TRBD2. Germline V gene data show CDR1 as MNHNS and CDR2 as SASEGT. The CDR3 length is 14 residues. With 2 bases clipped from V and 8 bases from J, the junction kept 4 bases outside the gene matches. The chain's CDR3 is CASSELAGKHEQFF. CDR3 sequence (DNA): TGTGCCAGCAGTGAACTAGCGGGAAAGCATGAGCAGTTCTTC.

This clonotype was seen at least ten times. Compared with germline, one end of the junction differs, possibly owing to a read error. The V call is TRBV7-2, the J call TRBJ2-2, with D tentatively TRBD2 (6 bases). Germline V gives CDR1 SGHTA, CDR2 FQGNSA. The CDR3 covers 13 residues. Here the CDR3 DNA reads TGTGCCAGCAGCCTAGCGAGAACCGGGGAGCTGTTTTTT. Translated: CASSLARTGELFF. The full variable domain, rest sourced from reference TRBV7-2 and TRBJ2-2, is GAGVSQSPSNKVTEKGKDVELRCDPISGHTALYWYRQSLGQGLEFLIYFQGNSAPDKSGLPSDRFSAERTGGSVSTLTIQRTQQEDSAVYLCASSLARTGELFFGEGSRLTVL.

The chain joins TRBV5-5 to TRBJ1-1; D is perhaps TRBD1 (5 bases). V shed 4 bases and J shed 4 bases, with 17 bases lying between them. This CDR3 spans 15 amino acids. CDR1 and CDR2 from the germline V gene are SGHKS and YYEKEE (reference sequence). The CDR3 protein is CASSRIGGGFTEAFF. CDR3 in DNA: TGTGCCAGCAGCCGGATCGGGGGAGGTTTCACTGAAGCTTTCTTT.

The V and J genes are TRBV20-1 and TRBJ1-4; the D gene is possibly TRBD1 (5 bases). Per the germline V gene, CDR1 is DFQATT and CDR2 is SNEGSKA (reference sequence). V shed 0 bases and J shed 7 bases, with 18 bases lying between them. This CDR3 region has 16 residues. CDR3 nucleotide sequence: TGCAGTGCTAGAGATTGGGCCTCCAGGGATAGTGAAAAACTGTTTTTT. It translates to CSARDWASRDSEKLFF.

This clonotype has at least ten counts. This chain uses TRBV6-6 with TRBJ1-3; D perhaps matches TRBD1 (5 bases). V lost 5 bases to trimming and J lost 2 bases, with 16 bases between them. CDR1 and CDR2 from the germline V gene are MNHNY and SVGAGI (reference sequence). The CDR3 is 16 amino acids. The CDR3 region is CASSPAEGYPGNTIYF. Here the CDR3 DNA reads TGTGCCAGCAGTCCCGCCGAGGGGTATCCTGGAAACACCATATATTTT.

This clonotype was picked up a small number of times. CDR3 DNA: TGTGCCAGCAGTTTTTCTTGGGGTACCTCCTACGAGCAGTACTTC. This sequence encodes CASSFSWGTSYEQYF. The chain has TRBV28 and TRBJ2-7; no firm D call. With 3 bases removed from V and 0 bases from J, the gap between germline ends came to 12 bases. The CDR3 is made up of 15 amino acids. Germline loops: CDR1 MDHEN, CDR2 SYDVKM.

The table lists this clonotype with many counts. The chain combines TRBV7-2 with TRBJ1-1; no reliable D call. Deletions cut 3 bases from V and 1 base from J, with 12 bases between. The germline V gene encodes CDR1 SGHTA and CDR2 FQGNSA. This CDR3 contains 15 residues. CDR3 in DNA: TGTGCCAGCAGCTTGGGGAGGGAGGGGAACACTGAAGCTTTCTTT. Residues: CASSLGREGNTEAFF.

This clonotype appeared a few times. The rearrangement joins TRBV27 to TRBJ1-1; D gene uncertain. Between the trimmed V and J ends, which lost 7 bases and 1 base, there was a span of 13 bases. This CDR3 has 14 amino acids. Germline V gene data show CDR1 as MNHEY and CDR2 as SMNVEV (reference sequence). The CDR3 nucleotides are TGTGCCAGCACCCCCCCGGGAGGGAACACTGAAGCTTTCTTT. It specifies CASTPPGGNTEAFF.

About this clonotype: This may arise from a read error, as a much more abundant clone is one base away. The chain combines TRBV7-9 with TRBJ2-3, with 9 nucleotides matching TRBD1. Germline trimming cut 5 bases from V and 0 bases from J; bases unmatched to any gene: 3. The CDR3 runs to 15 residues. Germline CDR1 is SEHNR and CDR2 is FQNEAQ (reference sequence). The CDR3 loop reads CASSRDRESTDTQYF. The CDR3 nucleotides are TGTGCCAGCAGCAGGGACAGGGAGAGCACAGATACGCAGTATTTT.

This clonotype has only a few counts. The V call is TRBV27, the J call TRBJ2-5, with 7 bases that match TRBD2. This CDR3 spans 15 amino acids. V was clipped by 5 bases and J by 0 bases; unmatched bases: 6. Germline V gene sequence: CDR1 MNHEY, CDR2 SMNVEV (reference sequence). As DNA, the CDR3 is TGTGCCAGCAGTAAACTAGCGACCTACCAAGAGACCCAGTACTTC. Protein sequence: CASSKLATYQETQYF.

This clonotype has more than one count but fewer than ten. The chain joins TRBV7-8 to TRBJ2-7, with D perhaps TRBD1 (5 bases). CDR1 is SGHVS, CDR2 FQNEAQ, per germline. The CDR3 is 15 residues long. Trimming removed 1 base at V and 1 base at J, with 11 bases between. CDR3 DNA sequence: TGTGCCAGCAGCTTAGGTTGGGGCGGTTCCTACGAGCAGTACGTC. Translated: CASSLGWGGSYEQYV.